The 22 T cell receptor beta chains below were found in one sample sequenced in a study of CD8 T cells in Susac syndrome. Random hexamers were used to reverse transcribe about 0.45 to 1 ug of RNA. Each CDR3 protein gets one entry after TCRdb re-called the immunoSEQ multiplex PCR reads with MiXCR. The sample shows about 130,000 distinct CDR3 sequences, about 94% of them seen only once. The sequencing sample was made of CD4+ T cells from PBMCs. These receptors originate from a human donor with multiple sclerosis.

The chain combines TRBV2 with TRBJ1-5; D is perhaps TRBD1 (6 bases). Trimming took 7 bases from V and 5 from J, leaving 12 bases between them. Germline V CDR1 and CDR2: SNHLY, FYNNEI. CDR3 size: 13 residues. CDR3 protein: CASNKGEDQPQHF. CDR3 nucleotide sequence: TGTGCCAGCAATAAGGGGGAGGATCAGCCCCAGCATTTT. Based on the CDR3 plus reference TRBV2 and TRBJ1-5, the full variable domain is EPEVTQTPSHQVTQMGQEVILRCVPISNHLYFYWYRQILGQKVEFLVSFYNNEISEKSEIFDDQFSVERPDGSNFTLKIRSTKLEDSAMYFCASNKGEDQPQHFGDGTRLSIL.

The gene calls are TRBV20-1 and TRBJ1-5; TRBD1 is a possible D gene (6 bases). Germline V gene data show CDR1 as DFQATT and CDR2 as SNEGSKA (reference sequence). The CDR3 is made up of 14 amino acids. CDR3 in DNA: TGCAGACGTCAGGGAGGGGGGAGAAATCAGCCCCAGCATTTT. It encodes CRRQGGGRNQPQHF.

In the case of this clonotype: The junction differs from germline at one of its ends, possibly a read error. V gene TRBV5-1 combines with J gene TRBJ1-5, with D perhaps TRBD1 (5 bases). Germline V CDR1 and CDR2: SGHRS, YFSETQ. The CDR3 totals 11 residues. This CDR3 reads CASSPGTPEGF. CDR3 nucleotides: TGCGCCAGCAGCCCCGGGACTCCTGAAGGGTTT. The full variable domain, rest sourced from reference TRBV5-1 and TRBJ1-5, is KAGVTQTPRYLIKTRGQQVTLSCSPISGHRSVSWYQQTPGQGLQFLFEYFSETQRNKGNFPGRFSGRQFSNSRSEMNVSTLELGDSALYLCASSPGTPEGFGDGTRLSIL.

V gene TRBV11-2 combines with J gene TRBJ2-2; TRBD1 agrees at 8 bases. CDR1 and CDR2 from the germline V gene are SGHAT and FQNNGV. V shed 5 bases, J shed 5 bases, and the junction held 7 bases outside the gene matches. The CDR3 is 15 amino acids. CDR3 nucleotide sequence: TGTGCCAGCAGCACTCAGGGGGCATATACCGGGGAGCTGTTTTTT. It encodes CASSTQGAYTGELFF.

This rearrangement joins TRBV29-1 to TRBJ2-1; 7 positions match TRBD1. Looked up from germline, CDR1 is SQVTM and CDR2 is ANQGSEA. V was clipped by 4 bases and J by 8 bases; unmatched bases: 8. CDR3 length: 13 residues. The CDR3 sequence is CSVGLGGPDEQFF. CDR3 in DNA: TGCAGCGTTGGTTTAGGGGGCCCGGATGAGCAGTTCTTC.

The chain joins TRBV14 to TRBJ2-7, with 7 bases fitting TRBD2. The V gene end was trimmed by 1 base and the J gene end by 2 bases; junction bases not matched to a gene: 11. CDR1 SGHDN and CDR2 FVKESK come from the germline V gene. The CDR3 is made up of 17 amino acids. CDR3 residues: CASSQGGLSGVTYEQYF. Written as DNA, the CDR3 is TGTGCCAGCAGCCAAGGGGGCCTAAGCGGGGTAACCTACGAGCAGTACTTC.

The gene calls are TRBV6-1 and TRBJ1-1; TRBD1 is a possible D gene (6 bases). This CDR3 spans 12 amino acids. V lost 5 bases and J 8 bases, leaving 12 bases between the germline ends. Germline V gene data show CDR1 as MNHNS and CDR2 as SASEGT. CDR3 amino acids: CASSPDSGEAFF. DNA for the CDR3: TGTGCCAGCAGTCCGGACAGCGGCGAAGCTTTCTTT.

The CDR3 DNA is TGTGCCAGCAGCCAACAGGGGGCAGGCACTGAAGCTTTCTTT. Amino acids: CASSQQGAGTEAFF. The rearrangement links TRBV3-1 to TRBJ1-1; 8 bases are a match to TRBD1. The V and J ends lost 2 bases and 4 bases, in that order; junction bases with no gene match: 3. This CDR3 is 14 amino acids long. Germline V gene sequence: CDR1 LGHDT, CDR2 YNNKEL (reference sequence).

The J gene is TRBJ2-5, the V gene TRBV5-1; TRBD2 might be the D (6 bases). The germline V gene has CDR1 SGHRS and CDR2 YFSETQ. The CDR3 spans 16 residues. Trimming stripped 3 bases from V and 5 bases from J, with 20 bases between. The CDR3 region is CASSSSYGGSGETQYF. In DNA form, the CDR3 reads TGCGCCAGCAGCTCGAGTTATGGGGGGTCGGGGGAGACCCAGTACTTC.

The chain links TRBV29-1 to TRBJ2-2, with no clear D. CDR3 length: 13 residues. The germline V gene has CDR1 SQVTM and CDR2 ANQGSEA. Trimming stripped 3 bases from V and 0 bases from J, with 5 bases between. DNA of the CDR3: TGCAGCGTTGAGGGCACGAACACCGGGGAGCTGTTTTTT. It yields the protein CSVEGTNTGELFF.

This clonotype was seen just once. The chain carries TRBV30 and TRBJ2-5; 9 nucleotides agree with TRBD1. There are 18 residues in the CDR3. With 4 bases clipped from V and 8 bases from J, the junction kept 23 bases outside the gene matches. Per the germline V gene, CDR1 is GTSNPN and CDR2 is SVGIG (reference sequence). CDR3 DNA: TGTGCCTGGACCGTAGGTGGGACAGGGTCTGTGGGGGTCGGCACCCAGTACTTC. It encodes CAWTVGGTGSVGVGTQYF. Filled out from reference TRBV30 and TRBJ2-5, the complete variable domain reads SQTIHQWPATLVQPVGSPLSLECTVEGTSNPNLYWYRQAAGRGLQLLFYSVGIGQISSEVPQNLSASRPQDRQFILSSKKLLLSDSGFYLCAWTVGGTGSVGVGTQYFGPGTRLLVL.

The rearrangement uses TRBV7-3 and TRBJ2-1; 9 bases fit TRBD1. Germline lookup yields CDR1 SGHTA and CDR2 FQGTGA. V was pared by 4 bases and J by 9 bases, with 7 bases of the junction left unmatched. CDR3 size: 14 residues. The CDR3 spells CASSSGTGITEQFF. The CDR3 DNA is TGTGCCAGCAGCTCTGGGACAGGGATAACTGAGCAGTTCTTC.

The chain is built from TRBV30 and TRBJ1-5; D possibly corresponds to TRBD1 (6 bases). Germline CDR1 reads GTSNPN; CDR2 reads SVGIG (reference sequence). Trimming took 2 bases from V and 1 from J, leaving 12 bases between them. This CDR3 is built from 15 residues. The CDR3 sequence is CAWSRRGASNQPQHF. The CDR3 DNA sequence: TGTGCCTGGAGTAGGCGGGGGGCAAGCAATCAGCCCCAGCATTTT. The full variable domain, completed using reference TRBV30 and TRBJ1-5, is SQTIHQWPATLVQPVGSPLSLECTVEGTSNPNLYWYRQAAGRGLQLLFYSVGIGQISSEVPQNLSASRPQDRQFILSSKKLLLSDSGFYLCAWSRRGASNQPQHFGDGTRLSIL.

This clonotype occurred once. The chain uses TRBV7-3 and TRBJ1-1; the D gene is possibly TRBD1 (5 bases). V was clipped by 3 bases and J by 3 bases, with 17 bases between them. Per the germline V gene, CDR1 is SGHTA and CDR2 is FQGTGA. The CDR3 has 16 amino acids. For the CDR3, the DNA is TGTGCCAGCAGCTTCACCGGGTTCCAGGGCGACACTGAAGCTTTCTTT. Translation gives CASSFTGFQGDTEAFF.

The rearrangement uses TRBV7-9 and TRBJ2-5; D possibly corresponds to TRBD1 (5 bases). The CDR3 consists of 14 residues. Per the germline V gene, CDR1 is SEHNR and CDR2 is FQNEAQ (reference sequence). Trimming shortened V by 5 bases and J by 0 bases, and 10 bases separated the two germline ends. DNA for the CDR3: TGTGCCAGCAGCGGCCGACAGTACCAAGAGACCCAGTACTTC. The encoded protein is CASSGRQYQETQYF.

The gene calls are TRBV30 and TRBJ2-1, with D unclear. Germline-derived CDR1 and CDR2 are GTSNPN and SVGIG (reference sequence). V was clipped by 7 bases and J by 7 bases, with 11 bases between them. The CDR3 has 11 residues. As DNA, the CDR3 is TGTGCCTCCCAAACGGGTAATGAGCAGTTCTTC. Residues: CASQTGNEQFF.

This clonotype was found once. This rearrangement joins TRBV3-1 to TRBJ1-1; D is perhaps TRBD1 (5 bases). The ends were cut back, 1 base at V and 0 bases at J, with 12 bases in the middle. From germline, CDR1 is LGHDT and CDR2 YNNKEL (reference sequence). The CDR3 runs 16 residues. The CDR3 bases are TGTGCCAGCAGCCAAGCCCGTGGGACGGTGAACACTGAAGCTTTCTTT. Encoded protein: CASSQARGTVNTEAFF.

This chain connects TRBV5-4 to TRBJ2-5, with 11 bases lining up with TRBD2. Germline values: CDR1 SGHNT, CDR2 YYREEE (reference sequence). This CDR3 is 15 amino acids long. V gave up 4 bases and J gave up 5 bases; unmatched junction bases: 7. The CDR3 reads CASSVPTSGSETQYF. The CDR3 DNA reads TGTGCCAGCAGCGTTCCCACTAGCGGGAGTGAGACCCAGTACTTC.

This chain uses TRBV29-1 with TRBJ1-2; unclear D gene. This CDR3 is 12 amino acids long. CDR1 and CDR2 from the germline V gene are SQVTM and ANQGSEA. The V end was cut by 4 bases, the J end by 4 bases, with 10 bases between. As DNA, the CDR3 is TGCAGCGTTGGGGAGGCAGGCTATGGCTACACCTTC. Its translation: CSVGEAGYGYTF.

The rearrangement joins TRBV30 to TRBJ2-2, with a possible D match to TRBD2 (5 bases). Trimming removed 0 bases at V and 6 bases at J, with 14 bases between. Germline CDR1 is GTSNPN and CDR2 is SVGIG (reference sequence). This CDR3 comprises 15 residues. The CDR3 bases are TGTGCCTGGAGTGTACGGGGTCGAGCGGCCGGGGAGCTGTTTTTT. Translating it yields CAWSVRGRAAGELFF.

The chain has TRBV29-1 and TRBJ1-1; D remains ambiguous. This CDR3 has 13 amino acids. Trimming took 4 bases from V and 0 from J, leaving 9 bases between them. The germline gives CDR1 SQVTM, CDR2 ANQGSEA. The CDR3 DNA sequence: TGCAGCGTTGTGTCTAACATGAACACTGAAGCTTTCTTT. This codes for CSVVSNMNTEAFF.

This sequence joins TRBV5-4 and TRBJ2-3, with TRBD1 identical over 8 bases. V trimming: 5 bases; J trimming: 6 bases; junction bases outside the gene matches: 11. The length of the CDR3 is 15 residues. CDR1 SGHNT and CDR2 YYREEE come from the germline V gene (reference sequence). The CDR3 is CASRQQGEDSDTQYF. The CDR3 DNA is TGTGCCAGCAGGCAACAGGGGGAGGACTCGGATACGCAGTATTTT. The variable domain in full, completed from reference TRBV5-4 and TRBJ2-3, reads ETGVTQSPTHLIKTRGQQVTLRCSSQSGHNTVSWYQQALGQGPQFIFQYYREEENGRGNFPPRFSGLQFPNYSSELNVNALELDDSALYLCASRQQGEDSDTQYFGPGTRLTVL.